This TCR beta chain emerged from a study of tissue T cells after allogeneic stem cell transplantation. To note about this clone: Its target is not known.

General study findings and limits: In patients and mice, blood and spleen missed much of tissue repertoire. This small cohort was clinically heterogeneous, and sampling depth was a limitation. Few T cell clones were shared across patients, but motif clusters showed tissue-specific shared signatures.

Adult allogeneic hematopoietic cell transplant recipients with steroid-refractory graft-versus-host disease were prospectively enrolled for research autopsy. Some clones are missing from TCRdb's copy, which holds only in-frame ones; the method was immunoSEQ multiplex PCR. The table shows about 3,600 clones, with over 65% occurring only once. The V gene's germline CDR1 is KGHSH and CDR2 LQKENI. V lost 0 bases and J 5 bases, leaving 17 bases between the germline ends. There are 17 residues in the CDR3. V usage is TRBV18 and J usage is TRBJ2-1, with D perhaps TRBD1 (6 bases). This receptor was obtained from a male patient over 55 with steroid-refractory graft-versus-host disease after an allogeneic stem cell transplant. Some of the T cells might come from the graft donor. The sequencing here drew on left colon tissue, taken at autopsy. Here the CDR3 reads CASSPPTGPPQDNEQFF. DNA of the CDR3: TGTGCCAGCTCACCACCAACAGGGCCCCCTCAGGACAATGAGCAGTTCTTC.